Included here is one TCR beta chain sequence, with context. What it binds is not known. The record originates from a study of shared clonotypes between healthy human individuals. Findings and caveats of the study: Represented diversity, genetic and exposure-history alike, was limited by few donors.

Donors had no recently reported acute infections or vaccinations and were HIV-negative. Method: immunoSEQ multiplex PCR; TCRdb's copy keeps in-frame clones and lacks some. The sample has about 2.4 million clones; under 95% are singletons. Trimming removed 2 bases from V and 6 bases from J, with 14 bases in between. The germline CDR1 and CDR2 sequences are PRHDT and FYEKMQ (reference sequence). This CDR3 is built from 15 residues. This sequence originates from a young man in good health. Some clones in this sample may be carry-over from other donors' samples. The J gene is TRBJ2-1, the V gene TRBV13, with TRBD2 as a possible D gene (6 bases). Sequenced material: naive CD4+ T cells from PBMCs. As for subset: CD45RA+ positively selected. The CDR3 region is CASSLLSGLFNEQFF. CDR3 DNA: TGTGCCAGCAGCTTACTCTCGGGACTTTTCAATGAGCAGTTCTTC.